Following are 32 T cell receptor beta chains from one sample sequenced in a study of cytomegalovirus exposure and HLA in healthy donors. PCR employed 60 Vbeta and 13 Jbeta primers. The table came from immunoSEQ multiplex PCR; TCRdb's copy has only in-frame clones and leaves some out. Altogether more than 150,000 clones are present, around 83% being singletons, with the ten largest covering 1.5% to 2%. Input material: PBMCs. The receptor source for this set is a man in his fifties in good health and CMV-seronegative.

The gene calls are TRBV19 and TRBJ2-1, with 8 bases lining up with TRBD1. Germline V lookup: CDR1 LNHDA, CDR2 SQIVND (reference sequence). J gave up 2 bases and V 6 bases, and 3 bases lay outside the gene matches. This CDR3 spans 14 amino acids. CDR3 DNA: TGTGCCAGTAGCGGGACAGGTACCTACAATGAGCAGTTCTTC. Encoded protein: CASSGTGTYNEQFF.

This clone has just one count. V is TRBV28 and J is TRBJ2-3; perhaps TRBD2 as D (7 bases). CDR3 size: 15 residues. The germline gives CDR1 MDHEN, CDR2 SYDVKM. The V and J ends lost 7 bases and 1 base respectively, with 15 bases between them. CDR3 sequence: CASKGGAVGTDTQYF. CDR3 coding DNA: TGTGCCAGCAAGGGGGGGGCTGTCGGCACAGATACGCAGTATTTT.

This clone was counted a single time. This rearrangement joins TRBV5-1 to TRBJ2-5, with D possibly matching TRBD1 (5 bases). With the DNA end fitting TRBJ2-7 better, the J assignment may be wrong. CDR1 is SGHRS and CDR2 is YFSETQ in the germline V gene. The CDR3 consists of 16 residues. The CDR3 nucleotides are TGCGCCAGCAGCCCCGCTTCCAGGACAAGCGCCTACGAGCAGTACTTC. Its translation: CASSPASRTSAYEQYF.

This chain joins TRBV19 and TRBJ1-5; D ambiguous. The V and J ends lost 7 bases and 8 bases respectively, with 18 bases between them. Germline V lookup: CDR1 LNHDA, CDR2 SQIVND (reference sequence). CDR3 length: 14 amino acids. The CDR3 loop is CASNLRPAVKPQHF. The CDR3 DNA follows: TGTGCCAGTAACCTTCGCCCTGCGGTGAAGCCCCAGCATTTT. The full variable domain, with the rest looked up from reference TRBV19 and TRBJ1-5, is DGGITQSPKYLFRKEGQNVTLSCEQNLNHDAMYWYRQDPGQGLRLIYYSQIVNDFQKGDIAEGYSVSREKKESFPLTVTSAQKNPTAFYLCASNLRPAVKPQHFGDGTRLSIL.

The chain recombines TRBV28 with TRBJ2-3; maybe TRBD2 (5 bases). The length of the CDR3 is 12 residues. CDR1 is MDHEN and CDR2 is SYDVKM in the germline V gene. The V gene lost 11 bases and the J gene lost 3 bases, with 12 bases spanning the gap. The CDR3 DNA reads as TGTGCCCACGGGGTTACAACAGATACGCAGTATTTT. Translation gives CAHGVTTDTQYF.

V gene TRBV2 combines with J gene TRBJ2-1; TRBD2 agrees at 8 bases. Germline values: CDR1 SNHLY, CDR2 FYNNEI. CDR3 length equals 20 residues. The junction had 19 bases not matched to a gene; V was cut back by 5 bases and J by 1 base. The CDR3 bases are TGTGCCAGCAGTCCCCTCGGCTCCCCGCTAGTAGCGGGGTCCTACAATGAGCAGTTCTTC. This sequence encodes CASSPLGSPLVAGSYNEQFF.

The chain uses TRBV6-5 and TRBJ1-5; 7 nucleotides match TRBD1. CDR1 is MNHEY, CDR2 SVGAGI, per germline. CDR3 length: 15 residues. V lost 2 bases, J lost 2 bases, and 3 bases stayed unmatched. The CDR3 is CASSYRGQGNQPQHF. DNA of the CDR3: TGTGCCAGCAGTTACAGGGGGCAGGGCAATCAGCCCCAGCATTTT.

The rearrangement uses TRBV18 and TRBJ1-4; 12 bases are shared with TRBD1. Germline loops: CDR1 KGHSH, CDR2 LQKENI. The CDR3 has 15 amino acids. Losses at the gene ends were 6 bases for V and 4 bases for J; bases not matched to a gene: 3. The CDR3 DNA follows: TGTGCCAGCTCCGGGACAGGGGGCCTTAATGAAAAACTGTTTTTT. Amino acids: CASSGTGGLNEKLFF.

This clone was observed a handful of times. CDR3 sequence reads: CASSSGLAGTGELFF. Written as DNA, the CDR3 is TGTGCCAGCAGCTCGGGACTAGCGGGAACCGGGGAGCTGTTTTTT. The chain is built from TRBV7-9 and TRBJ2-2, with 13 positions matching TRBD2. Germline loops: CDR1 SEHNR, CDR2 FQNEAQ (reference sequence). V was clipped by 4 bases and J by 5 bases; unmatched bases: 1. There are 15 residues in the CDR3.

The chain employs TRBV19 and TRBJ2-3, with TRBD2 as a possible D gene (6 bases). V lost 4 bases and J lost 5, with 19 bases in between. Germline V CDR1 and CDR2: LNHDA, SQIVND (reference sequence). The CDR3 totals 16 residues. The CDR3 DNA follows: TGTGCCAGTAGTAGGGGCGGGGTCCAAAGATTAGATACGCAGTATTTT. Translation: CASSRGGVQRLDTQYF.

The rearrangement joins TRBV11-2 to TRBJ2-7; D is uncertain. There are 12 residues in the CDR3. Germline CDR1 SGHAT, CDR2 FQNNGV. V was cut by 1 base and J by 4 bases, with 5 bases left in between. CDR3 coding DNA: TGTGCCAGCAGCTTAGTTTCGTACGAGCAGTACTTC. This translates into CASSLVSYEQYF.

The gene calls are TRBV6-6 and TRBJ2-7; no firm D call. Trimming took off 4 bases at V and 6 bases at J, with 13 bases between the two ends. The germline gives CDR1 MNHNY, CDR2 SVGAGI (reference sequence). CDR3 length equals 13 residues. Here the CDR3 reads CASSFGPTLEQYF. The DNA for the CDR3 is TGTGCCAGCAGTTTTGGGCCCACCCTCGAGCAGTACTTC.

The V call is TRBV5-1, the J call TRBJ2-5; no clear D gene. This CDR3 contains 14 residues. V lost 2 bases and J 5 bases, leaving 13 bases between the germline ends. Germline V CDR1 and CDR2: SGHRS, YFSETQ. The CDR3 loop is CASSFLGNPETQYF. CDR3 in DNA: TGCGCCAGCAGCTTCCTAGGAAATCCGGAGACCCAGTACTTC.

CDR3: CASSPAGRGSYEQYF. The CDR3 coding sequence is TGTGCCAGCTCACCAGCTGGCAGGGGCTCCTACGAGCAGTACTTC. V usage is TRBV18 and J usage is TRBJ2-7; D might be TRBD1 (6 bases). Germline assignment: CDR1 KGHSH and CDR2 LQKENI. The CDR3 covers 15 residues. The V end was cut by 2 bases, the J end by 0 bases, with 11 bases between. The full variable domain, rest sourced from reference TRBV18 and TRBJ2-7, is NAGVMQNPRHLVRRRGQEARLRCSPMKGHSHVYWYRQLPEEGLKFMVYLQKENIIDESGMPKERFSAEFPKEGPSILRIQQVVRGDSAAYFCASSPAGRGSYEQYFGPGTRLTVT.

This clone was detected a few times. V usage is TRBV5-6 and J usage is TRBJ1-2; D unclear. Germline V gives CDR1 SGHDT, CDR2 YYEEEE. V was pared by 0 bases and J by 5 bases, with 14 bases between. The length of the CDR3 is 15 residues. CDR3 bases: TGTGCCAGCAGCTTGGACCTAACTGCACGGTATGGCTACACCTTC. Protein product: CASSLDLTARYGYTF.

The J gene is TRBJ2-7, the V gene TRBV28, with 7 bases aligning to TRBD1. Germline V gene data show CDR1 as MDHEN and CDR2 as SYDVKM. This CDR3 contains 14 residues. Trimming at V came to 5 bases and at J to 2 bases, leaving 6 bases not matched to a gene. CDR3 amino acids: CASSPRTGPYEQYF. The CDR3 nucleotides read TGTGCCAGCAGTCCCAGGACAGGCCCCTACGAGCAGTACTTC.

CDR3 sequence: CASRGVDKQYF. The DNA of the CDR3 is TGTGCCAGCAGAGGTGTGGACAAGCAGTACTTC. The rearrangement links TRBV6-5 to TRBJ2-7; tentative D call: TRBD1 (5 bases). The CDR3 length is 11 residues. The germline gives CDR1 MNHEY, CDR2 SVGAGI. V lost 6 bases and J lost 8, with 11 bases in between.

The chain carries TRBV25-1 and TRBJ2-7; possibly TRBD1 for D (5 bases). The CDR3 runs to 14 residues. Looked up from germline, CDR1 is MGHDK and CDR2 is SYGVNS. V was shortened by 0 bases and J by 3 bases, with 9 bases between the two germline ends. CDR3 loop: CASSEYQQDYEQYF. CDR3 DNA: TGTGCCAGCAGTGAATATCAACAGGACTACGAGCAGTACTTC.

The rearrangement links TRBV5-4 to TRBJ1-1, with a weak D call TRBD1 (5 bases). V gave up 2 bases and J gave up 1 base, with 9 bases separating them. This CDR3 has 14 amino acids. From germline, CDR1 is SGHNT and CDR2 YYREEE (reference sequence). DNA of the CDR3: TGTGCCAGCAGCTTCCCCCAGGGGAACACTGAAGCTTTCTTT. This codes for CASSFPQGNTEAFF.

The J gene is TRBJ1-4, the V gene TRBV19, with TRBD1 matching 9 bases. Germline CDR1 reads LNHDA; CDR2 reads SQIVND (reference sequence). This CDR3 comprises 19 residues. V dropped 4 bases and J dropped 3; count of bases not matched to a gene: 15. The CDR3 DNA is TGTGCCAGTAGTAGAGGCACCCTACAGGGGGCGAGACCTAATGAAAAACTGTTTTTT. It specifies CASSRGTLQGARPNEKLFF.

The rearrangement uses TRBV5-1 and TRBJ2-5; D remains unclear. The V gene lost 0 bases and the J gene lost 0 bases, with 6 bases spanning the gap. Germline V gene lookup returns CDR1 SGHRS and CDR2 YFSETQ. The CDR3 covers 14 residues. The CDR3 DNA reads TGCGCCAGCAGCTTGGGGTCAGACCAAGAGACCCAGTACTTC. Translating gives CASSLGSDQETQYF.

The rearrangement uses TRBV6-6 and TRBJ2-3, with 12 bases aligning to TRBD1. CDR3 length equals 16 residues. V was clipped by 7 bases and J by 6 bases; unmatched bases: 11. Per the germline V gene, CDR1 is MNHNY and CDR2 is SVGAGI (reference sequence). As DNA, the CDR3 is TGTGCCAGCACCCCCCCGGGACAGGGGGCAGGTGATACGCAGTATTTT. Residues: CASTPPGQGAGDTQYF.

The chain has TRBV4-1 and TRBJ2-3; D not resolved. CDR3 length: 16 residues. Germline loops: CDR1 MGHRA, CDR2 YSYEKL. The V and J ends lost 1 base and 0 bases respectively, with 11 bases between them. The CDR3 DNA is TGCGCCAGCAGCCAAGGCTCACAACATAGCACAGATACGCAGTATTTT. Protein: CASSQGSQHSTDTQYF.

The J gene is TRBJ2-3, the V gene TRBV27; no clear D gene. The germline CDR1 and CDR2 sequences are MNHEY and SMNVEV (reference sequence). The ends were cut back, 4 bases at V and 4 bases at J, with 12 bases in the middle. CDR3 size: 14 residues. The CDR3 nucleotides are TGTGCCAGCAGTTGGCAGTGGGCATCAGATACGCAGTATTTT. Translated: CASSWQWASDTQYF.

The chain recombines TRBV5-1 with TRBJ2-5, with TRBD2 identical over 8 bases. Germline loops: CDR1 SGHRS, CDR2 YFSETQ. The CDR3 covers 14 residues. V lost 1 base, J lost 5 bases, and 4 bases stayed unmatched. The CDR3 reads CASSLTSGLETQYF. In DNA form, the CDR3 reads TGCGCCAGCAGCTTGACTAGCGGCCTGGAGACCCAGTACTTC.

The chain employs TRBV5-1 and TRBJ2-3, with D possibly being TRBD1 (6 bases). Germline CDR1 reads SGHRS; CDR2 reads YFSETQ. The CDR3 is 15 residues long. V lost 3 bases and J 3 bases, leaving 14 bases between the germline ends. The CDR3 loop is CASSSDRGGTDTQYF. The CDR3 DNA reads TGCGCCAGCAGCTCGGACCGAGGGGGAACAGATACGCAGTATTTT.

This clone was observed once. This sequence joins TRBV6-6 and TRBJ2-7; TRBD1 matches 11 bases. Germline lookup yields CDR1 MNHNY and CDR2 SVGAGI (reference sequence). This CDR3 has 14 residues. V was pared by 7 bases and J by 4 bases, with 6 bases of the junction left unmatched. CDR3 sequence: CASTGGTGGYEQYF. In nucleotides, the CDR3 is TGTGCCAGCACCGGGGGGACAGGGGGGTACGAGCAGTACTTC.

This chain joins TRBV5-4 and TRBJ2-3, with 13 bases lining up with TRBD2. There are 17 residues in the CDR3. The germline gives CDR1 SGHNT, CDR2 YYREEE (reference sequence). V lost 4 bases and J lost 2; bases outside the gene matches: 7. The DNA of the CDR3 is TGTGCCAGCAGCATAAGACTAGCGGGGGGCCACACAGATACGCAGTATTTT. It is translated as CASSIRLAGGHTDTQYF.

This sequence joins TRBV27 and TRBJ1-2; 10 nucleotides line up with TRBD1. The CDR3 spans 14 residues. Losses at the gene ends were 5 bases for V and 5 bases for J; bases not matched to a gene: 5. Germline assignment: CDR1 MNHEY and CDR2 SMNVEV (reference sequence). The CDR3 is CASSIRTGGYGYTF. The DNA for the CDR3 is TGTGCCAGCAGTATCCGGACAGGGGGGTATGGCTACACCTTC.

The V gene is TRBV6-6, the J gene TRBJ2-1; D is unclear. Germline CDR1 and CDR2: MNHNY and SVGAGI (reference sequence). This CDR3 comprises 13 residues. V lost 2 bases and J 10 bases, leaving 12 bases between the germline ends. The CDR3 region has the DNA TGTGCCAGCAGTTACGATCCCGCGCTCGAGCAGTTCTTC. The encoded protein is CASSYDPALEQFF.

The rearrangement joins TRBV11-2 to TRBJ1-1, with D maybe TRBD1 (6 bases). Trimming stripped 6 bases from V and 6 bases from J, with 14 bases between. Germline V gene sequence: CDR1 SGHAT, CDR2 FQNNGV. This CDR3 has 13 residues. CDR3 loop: CASSRTGLAEAFF. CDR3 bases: TGTGCCAGCAGTCGTACAGGGCTGGCTGAAGCTTTCTTT.

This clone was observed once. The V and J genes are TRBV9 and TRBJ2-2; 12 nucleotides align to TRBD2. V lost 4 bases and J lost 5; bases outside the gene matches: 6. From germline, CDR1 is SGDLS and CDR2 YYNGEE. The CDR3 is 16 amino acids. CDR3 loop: CASSWTSGERTGELFF. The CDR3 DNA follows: TGTGCCAGCAGCTGGACTAGCGGGGAAAGAACCGGGGAGCTGTTTTTT.